Shown below are 23 T cell receptor beta chains from a single sample sequenced in a study of spatial heterogeneity in lung cancer (dated by TCRdb to the late 2010s). Library construction relied on 5' RACE. The instrument was a NextSeq 500. In-frame beta chains were kept once TCRdb had trimmed the public reads at Q25 with fastp and called clones with MiXCR. Identical CDR3 protein sequences are pooled into one entry, listed with their most common genes and DNA. The sample profile shows approximately 110,000 distinct CDR3 sequences; 10% to 11% of them were found once. The ten largest clones capture 20% to 25% of the sample. Interpreted using the paper, the time point label stands for: blood at routine non-recurrence follow-up after resection. This material consisted of PBMCs, taken at follow-up. The receptor source for this set is a female donor with early-stage non-small cell lung cancer.

V and J are TRBV11-2 and TRBJ2-7, with 8 bases aligning to TRBD2. The V and J ends lost 6 bases and 1 base, in that order; junction bases with no gene match: 11. The CDR3 spans 16 residues. CDR1 is SGHAT and CDR2 is FQNNGV in the germline V gene. The CDR3 DNA follows: TGTGCCAGCAGGGGCCCAAGCGGGAGAGGTTCCTACGAGCAGTACTTC. It is translated as CASRGPSGRGSYEQYF.

As for this clonotype: Lacking the conserved final phenylalanine or tryptophan, this CDR3 likely reflects a read error. The chain carries TRBV6-6 and TRBJ2-7, with 10 nucleotides matching TRBD2. Germline V lookup: CDR1 MNHNY, CDR2 SVGAGI (reference sequence). The ends lost 5 bases at V and 2 bases at J; junction bases unmatched: 3. The CDR3 is 14 amino acids. This CDR3 reads CASSTSGNTYEQYS. The DNA of the CDR3 is TGTGCCAGCAGTACTAGCGGGAACACCTACGAGCAGTACTCC.

This clonotype was found many times. The chain recombines TRBV28 with TRBJ2-1; the D is unclear. Germline V lookup: CDR1 MDHEN, CDR2 SYDVKM. V lost 7 bases and J 4 bases, leaving 14 bases between the germline ends. The CDR3 length is 14 residues. CDR3 DNA: TGTGCCAGCACGGCCCAACCCTTTTACAATGAGCAGTTCTTC. It is translated as CASTAQPFYNEQFF.

The chain combines TRBV20-1 with TRBJ1-1; D possibly corresponds to TRBD1 (6 bases). Germline V gene sequence: CDR1 DFQATT, CDR2 SNEGSKA (reference sequence). The V end lost 3 bases, the J end lost 1 base, and 15 bases lay between the germline ends. This CDR3 region has 15 residues. CDR3 nucleotide sequence: TGCAGTGCTAGGAGACGGCAGGGGAGGAACACTGAAGCTTTCTTT. It yields the protein CSARRRQGRNTEAFF.

The gene calls are TRBV11-2 and TRBJ1-1, with 8 bases lining up with TRBD1. The germline V gene has CDR1 SGHAT and CDR2 FQNNGV. With V trimmed by 4 bases and J by 6 bases, 13 bases remained unmatched. The CDR3 is 16 residues long. The CDR3 spells CASSSGQGVYFSEAFF. The DNA for the CDR3 is TGTGCCAGCAGCTCCGGACAGGGCGTCTATTTCTCTGAAGCTTTCTTT.

The chain carries TRBV5-1 and TRBJ2-7; TRBD2 matches at 10 bases. Trimming at V came to 4 bases and at J to 6 bases, leaving 4 bases not matched to a gene. Per germline, CDR1 SGHRS and CDR2 YFSETQ. The CDR3 length is 13 residues. This CDR3 reads CASSIQREGEQYF. CDR3 coding DNA: TGCGCCAGCAGCATCCAGCGGGAGGGCGAGCAGTACTTC.

This clonotype has more than one count but fewer than ten. CDR3 loop: CSVRDSGVLIRHEQFF. The CDR3 nucleotides are TGCAGCGTTCGTGACTCGGGAGTCTTAATACGCCATGAGCAGTTCTTC. The V call is TRBV29-1, the J call TRBJ2-1, with D perhaps TRBD2 (6 bases). The CDR3 is 16 amino acids. CDR1 is SQVTM and CDR2 is ANQGSEA in the germline V gene. The V end lost 5 bases, the J end lost 8 bases, and 25 bases lay between the germline ends.

This chain links TRBV29-1 with TRBJ2-2, with TRBD2 matching over 14 bases. V shed 6 bases and J 1 base; nucleotides not matched to a gene: 7. Germline V gene sequence: CDR1 SQVTM, CDR2 ANQGSEA. The CDR3 length is 17 residues. The CDR3 coding sequence is TGCAGCGTGGGGACTAGCGGGAGTGGGCTGAACACCGGGGAGCTGTTTTTT. Encoded protein: CSVGTSGSGLNTGELFF.

There are a few counts of this clonotype. V usage is TRBV19 and J usage is TRBJ2-1; D gene ambiguous. Trimming removed 3 bases at V and 4 bases at J, with 10 bases between. This CDR3 has 14 amino acids. Germline loops: CDR1 LNHDA, CDR2 SQIVND (reference sequence). The CDR3: CASSISPGYNEQFF. CDR3 nucleotides: TGTGCCAGTAGTATTAGCCCTGGGTACAATGAGCAGTTCTTC. Full variable domain (rest looked up from reference TRBV19 and TRBJ2-1): DGGITQSPKYLFRKEGQNVTLSCEQNLNHDAMYWYRQDPGQGLRLIYYSQIVNDFQKGDIAEGYSVSREKKESFPLTVTSAQKNPTAFYLCASSISPGYNEQFFGPGTRLTVL.

This rearrangement joins TRBV6-2 or TRBV6-3 to TRBJ2-4; D is unclear. Germline lookup yields CDR1 MNHEY and CDR2 SVGEGT. The CDR3 spans 20 residues. The V gene lost 6 bases and the J gene lost 0 bases, with 27 bases spanning the gap. CDR3 coding DNA: TGTGCCAGCAGCCACCGAAACTCAGACATGATCGGAGTAGCCAAAAACATTCAGTACTTC. It specifies CASSHRNSDMIGVAKNIQYF.

This clonotype was detected many times. The chain carries TRBV29-1 and TRBJ1-1, with D tentatively TRBD1 (6 bases). The CDR3 is made up of 13 amino acids. The V end was cut by 6 bases, the J end by 0 bases, with 11 bases between. Germline V gene data show CDR1 as SQVTM and CDR2 as ANQGSEA. The CDR3, as DNA: TGCAGCGTGCAACAGGGTTTGAACACTGAAGCTTTCTTT. Protein product: CSVQQGLNTEAFF. The variable domain in full, completed from reference TRBV29-1 and TRBJ1-1, reads SAVISQKPSRDICQRGTSLTIQCQVDSQVTMMFWYRQQPGQSLTLIATANQGSEATYESGFVIDKFPISRPNLTFSTLTVSNMSPEDSSIYLCSVQQGLNTEAFFGQGTRLTVV.

The sample holds a few counts of this clonotype. V is TRBV29-1 and J is TRBJ2-1, with 10 positions matching TRBD1. The CDR3 has 15 amino acids. CDR1 and CDR2 (germline): SQVTM, ANQGSEA. J gave up 2 bases and V 5 bases, and 6 bases lay outside the gene matches. The CDR3 loop reads CSVKGTGDPYNEQFF. The CDR3 DNA follows: TGCAGCGTTAAGGGGACAGGGGACCCCTACAATGAGCAGTTCTTC.

This clonotype showed up just a few times. The V and J genes are TRBV12-3 or TRBV12-4 and TRBJ2-7; 13 positions agree with TRBD2. This CDR3 comprises 17 residues. Germline trimming cut 7 bases from V and 6 bases from J; bases unmatched to any gene: 15. In nucleotides, the CDR3 is TGTGCCAGCATTGTTGTAGGACTAGCGGGAGTTTGCGGCGAGCAGTACGTC. Its protein product is CASIVVGLAGVCGEQYV.

This clonotype was found a few times. In nucleotides, the CDR3 is TGTGCCAGCAGCAAACGTGCCAGCCTCCGAGAGACCCAGTACTTC. Protein product: CASSKRASLRETQYF. The chain recombines TRBV14 with TRBJ2-5; the D is unclear. The ends were cut back, 5 bases at V and 4 bases at J, with 17 bases in the middle. Germline loops: CDR1 SGHDN, CDR2 FVKESK. The CDR3 totals 15 residues.

This clonotype came up many times. The CDR3 bases are TGTGCCAGCAGGGAAGGGACGGCGTCATCATATGGCTACACCTTC. It codes for CASREGTASSYGYTF. The chain links TRBV6-5 to TRBJ1-2; TRBD1 is a possible D gene (5 bases). The CDR3 loop spans 15 amino acids. Germline V gene lookup returns CDR1 MNHEY and CDR2 SVGAGI. V was clipped by 6 bases and J by 5 bases, with 19 bases between them.

V and J are TRBV12-3 or TRBV12-4 and TRBJ1-1; no clear D. V lost 5 bases, J lost 3 bases, and 7 bases lay in between. This CDR3 region has 12 residues. The CDR3 spells CASSPTYTEAFF. The CDR3 bases are TGTGCCAGCAGTCCTACCTACACTGAAGCTTTCTTT.

The table lists this clonotype with many counts. The J gene is TRBJ1-5, the V gene TRBV12-5; a possible D gene is TRBD1 (5 bases). Germline CDR1 is LGHNT and CDR2 is FRNRAP. Deletions cut 5 bases from V and 7 bases from J, with 15 bases between. The CDR3 sequence is 14 residues long. Here the CDR3 DNA reads TGTGCTAGTGGTCCTGGGACCTCTCTGCAGCCCCAGCATTTT. It yields the protein CASGPGTSLQPQHF. The whole variable domain, remainder taken from reference TRBV12-5 and TRBJ1-5, is DARVTQTPRHKVTEMGQEVTMRCQPILGHNTVFWYRQTMMQGLELLAYFRNRAPLDDSGMPKDRFSAEMPDATLATLKIQPSEPRDSAVYFCASGPGTSLQPQHFGDGTRLSIL.

This clonotype was counted at least ten times. This rearrangement joins TRBV3-1 to TRBJ2-3, with D possibly matching TRBD1 (5 bases). V was trimmed by 7 bases and J by 0 bases, leaving 17 bases between them. Germline V gives CDR1 LGHDT, CDR2 YNNKEL (reference sequence). This CDR3 contains 16 residues. The CDR3 loop reads CASTLRGGSSTDTQYF. For the CDR3, the DNA is TGTGCCAGCACCTTAAGGGGCGGATCTAGCACAGATACGCAGTATTTT.

The gene calls are TRBV5-6 and TRBJ1-2; D is unclear. Deletions cut 4 bases from V and 2 bases from J, with 9 bases between. This CDR3 is built from 13 residues. The germline V gene has CDR1 SGHDT and CDR2 YYEEEE. The CDR3 is CASSPTENYGYTF. CDR3 nucleotide sequence: TGTGCCAGCAGCCCGACGGAAAACTATGGCTACACCTTC.

In this sample, this clonotype turned up many times. The CDR3 loop reads CASSYVSTDTQYF. The CDR3 DNA reads TGTGCCAGCAGTTACGTTAGCACAGATACGCAGTATTTT. V gene TRBV6-2 or TRBV6-3 combines with J gene TRBJ2-3; D is undetermined. Germline V gene data show CDR1 as MNHEY and CDR2 as SVGEGT. The V end lost 2 bases, the J end lost 0 bases, and 3 bases lay between the germline ends. The CDR3 has 13 residues.

This clonotype was seen only a few times. The rearrangement links TRBV19 to TRBJ1-1; D is undetermined. Germline V gene lookup returns CDR1 LNHDA and CDR2 SQIVND (reference sequence). CDR3 size: 16 residues. The V and J ends lost 5 bases and 4 bases respectively, with 20 bases between them. DNA of the CDR3: TGTGCCAGTAGTCCCGACAACAAACCCGATGGCACTGAAGCTTTCTTT. This sequence encodes CASSPDNKPDGTEAFF.

The V call is TRBV5-5, the J call TRBJ2-7; 8 nucleotides match TRBD1. With 5 bases clipped from V and 2 bases from J, the junction kept 6 bases outside the gene matches. The CDR3 is made up of 14 amino acids. The germline V gene encodes CDR1 SGHKS and CDR2 YYEKEE (reference sequence). The CDR3 here is CASRDGTGPYEQYF. CDR3 nucleotides: TGTGCCAGCAGGGACGGGACAGGCCCCTACGAGCAGTACTTC.

The chain couples TRBV20-1 to TRBJ1-2; 7 bases are a match to TRBD1. CDR3 size: 15 residues. Per germline, CDR1 DFQATT and CDR2 SNEGSKA (reference sequence). Unmatched junction bases numbered 11, after V lost 5 bases and J lost 2 bases. CDR3 residues: CSAERDSRGNYGYTF. CDR3 DNA: TGCAGTGCTGAAAGGGACAGCCGGGGAAACTATGGCTACACCTTC.